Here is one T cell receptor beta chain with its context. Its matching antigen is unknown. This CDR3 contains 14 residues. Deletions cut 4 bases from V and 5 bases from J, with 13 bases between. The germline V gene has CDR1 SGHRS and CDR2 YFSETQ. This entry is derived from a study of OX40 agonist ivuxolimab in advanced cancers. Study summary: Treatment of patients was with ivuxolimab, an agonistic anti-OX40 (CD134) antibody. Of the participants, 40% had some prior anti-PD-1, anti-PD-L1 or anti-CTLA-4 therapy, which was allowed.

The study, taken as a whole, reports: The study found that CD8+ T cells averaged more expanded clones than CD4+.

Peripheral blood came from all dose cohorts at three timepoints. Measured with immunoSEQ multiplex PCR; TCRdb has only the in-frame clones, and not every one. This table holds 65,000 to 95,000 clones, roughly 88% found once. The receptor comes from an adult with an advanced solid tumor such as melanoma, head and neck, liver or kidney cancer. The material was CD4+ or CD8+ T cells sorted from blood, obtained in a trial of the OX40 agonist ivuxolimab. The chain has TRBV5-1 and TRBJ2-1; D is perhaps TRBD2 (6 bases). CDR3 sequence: CASSKPGEHNEQFF. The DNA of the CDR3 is TGCGCCAGCAGCAAGCCGGGAGAACACAATGAGCAGTTCTTC.